The 9 T cell receptor beta chains reported below all come from one sample, sequenced in a study of shared clonotypes between healthy human individuals. Method: immunoSEQ multiplex PCR; TCRdb's copy keeps in-frame clones and lacks some. The table includes over a million clones, 95% to 97% detected once. Sequencing input: naive CD4+ T cells sorted from blood. The sample's subset: CD45RA+ positively selected. All receptors derive from a man aged 25-45 years in good health.

The rearrangement links TRBV29-1 to TRBJ1-1, with D perhaps TRBD1 (5 bases). Germline V gene sequence: CDR1 SQVTM, CDR2 ANQGSEA. The CDR3 has 13 residues. Trimming took off 2 bases at V and 4 bases at J, with 11 bases between the two ends. The CDR3: CSVEKGRGTEAFF. The CDR3 nucleotides read TGCAGCGTTGAAAAGGGGCGCGGCACTGAAGCTTTCTTT. The full variable domain, its missing parts supplied by reference TRBV29-1 and TRBJ1-1, is SAVISQKPSRDICQRGTSLTIQCQVDSQVTMMFWYRQQPGQSLTLIATANQGSEATYESGFVIDKFPISRPNLTFSTLTVSNMSPEDSSIYLCSVEKGRGTEAFFGQGTRLTVV.

V usage is TRBV18 and J usage is TRBJ2-2, with unresolved D. Trimming took off 1 base at V and 4 bases at J, with 13 bases between the two ends. The CDR3 extends over 16 amino acids. CDR1 is KGHSH, CDR2 LQKENI, per germline. Here the CDR3 DNA reads TGTGCCAGCTCACCACAGTCTGGAACCGTCACCGGGGAGCTGTTTTTT. Protein sequence: CASSPQSGTVTGELFF. Using reference TRBV18 and TRBJ2-2 for the parts outside the CDR3, the full variable domain is NAGVMQNPRHLVRRRGQEARLRCSPMKGHSHVYWYRQLPEEGLKFMVYLQKENIIDESGMPKERFSAEFPKEGPSILRIQQVVRGDSAAYFCASSPQSGTVTGELFFGEGSRLTVL.

The chain has TRBV7-2 and TRBJ2-2; D gene unclear. Germline values: CDR1 SGHTA, CDR2 FQGNSA. CDR3 size: 15 residues. Trimming left V 0 bases short and J 0 bases short, with 5 bases between. The CDR3, as DNA: TGTGCCAGCAGCTTAGCGGGTCCGAACACCGGGGAGCTGTTTTTT. Translation gives CASSLAGPNTGELFF.

V gene TRBV7-2 combines with J gene TRBJ2-3; 9 positions match TRBD2. Germline CDR1 reads SGHTA; CDR2 reads FQGNSA. Trimming removed 3 bases from V and 3 bases from J; junction bases left unmatched: 7. The CDR3 loop spans 16 amino acids. DNA for the CDR3: TGTGCCAGCAGCTTTACCGGGACTAGCAGAACAGATACGCAGTATTTT. Translated, it gives CASSFTGTSRTDTQYF.

The J gene is TRBJ1-2, the V gene TRBV5-4, with a weak D call TRBD1 (5 bases). CDR1 and CDR2 (germline): SGHNT, YYREEE (reference sequence). Trimming removed 4 bases from V and 2 bases from J, with 15 bases in between. CDR3 length equals 15 residues. CDR3 protein: CASSRVSGLNYGYTF. The CDR3 DNA is TGTGCCAGCAGCCGAGTGTCGGGGCTCAACTATGGCTACACCTTC. Combining the CDR3 with reference TRBV5-4 and TRBJ1-2 gives the whole variable domain ETGVTQSPTHLIKTRGQQVTLRCSSQSGHNTVSWYQQALGQGPQFIFQYYREEENGRGNFPPRFSGLQFPNYSSELNVNALELDDSALYLCASSRVSGLNYGYTFGSGTRLTVV.

The V gene is TRBV14, the J gene TRBJ2-2; maybe TRBD1 (6 bases). V lost 5 bases and J 5 bases, leaving 12 bases between the germline ends. CDR1 is SGHDN and CDR2 is FVKESK in the germline V gene. The CDR3 sequence is 14 residues long. The CDR3 is CASSSHRETGELFF. The CDR3 DNA is TGTGCCAGCAGCAGCCACAGGGAGACCGGGGAGCTGTTTTTT. Full variable domain (rest looked up from reference TRBV14 and TRBJ2-2): EAGVTQFPSHSVIEKGQTVTLRCDPISGHDNLYWYRRVMGKEIKFLLHFVKESKQDESGMPNNRFLAERTGGTYSTLKVQPAELEDSGVYFCASSSHRETGELFFGEGSRLTVL.

Regarding this clone: The same CDR3 also results from other DNA sequences found in this sample. The chain uses TRBV29-1 and TRBJ2-1, with TRBD1 as a possible D gene (6 bases). CDR1 SQVTM and CDR2 ANQGSEA come from the germline V gene. The V gene lost 6 bases and the J gene lost 7 bases, with 10 bases spanning the gap. The CDR3 extends over 11 amino acids. The DNA of the CDR3 is TGCAGCGTCGCCAGGGGTAATGAGCAGTTCTTC. It specifies CSVARGNEQFF.

The gene calls are TRBV7-9 and TRBJ2-1, with TRBD2 matching 7 bases. This CDR3 has 16 amino acids. Trimming cost V 3 bases and J 7 bases; bases outside gene matches: 12. Per germline, CDR1 SEHNR and CDR2 FQNEAQ (reference sequence). CDR3 bases: TGTGCCAGCAGCTTGAGGGAGCGGGAAGTACTGAATGAGCAGTTCTTC. It translates to CASSLREREVLNEQFF.

The rearrangement links TRBV25-1 to TRBJ1-1, with D unclear. V was pared by 1 base and J by 4 bases, with 7 bases between. There are 13 residues in the CDR3. Germline V gene sequence: CDR1 MGHDK, CDR2 SYGVNS. The CDR3 region has the DNA TGTGCCAGCAGTGAATTAGACTTCACTGAAGCTTTCTTT. It encodes CASSELDFTEAFF.